The rows below give T cell receptor beta chains drawn from one sample of a study of OX40 agonist ivuxolimab in advanced cancers. Assay used: immunoSEQ multiplex PCR; TCRdb lists only in-frame clones, some missing. This sample has some 40,000 clones, with 92% found just once. The sample consisted of CD4+ or CD8+ T cells sorted from blood, taken in a trial of the OX40 agonist ivuxolimab. These receptors originate from an adult with an advanced solid tumor such as melanoma, head and neck, liver or kidney cancer. Both conserved end residues are part of each CDR3. A D gene is named only where the DNA matches it firmly. The size field is filled for only some rows; it gives once, few, many or a size class.

abundance: NA
j_gene: TRBJ2-7
v_gene: TRBV11-2
d_gene: NA
CDR3aa: CASSLQQGSYEQYF
CDR3nt: TGTGCCAGCAGCCTCCAACAGGGATCCTACGAGCAGTACTTC

abundance: NA
j_gene: TRBJ2-3
v_gene: TRBV4-1
d_gene: TRBD2
CDR3aa: CASSQDGTSRSSDTQYF
CDR3nt: TGCGCCAGCAGCCAAGATGGGACTAGCAGGTCTTCAGATACGCAGTATTTT

abundance: NA
j_gene: TRBJ2-2
v_gene: TRBV14
d_gene: NA
CDR3aa: CASSQELSNTGELFF
CDR3nt: TGTGCCAGCAGCCAAGAACTTTCGAACACCGGGGAGCTGTTTTTT

abundance: NA
j_gene: TRBJ2-5
v_gene: TRBV23-1
d_gene: NA
CDR3aa: CARSEETQYF
CDR3nt: TGCGCCAGGTCCGAGGAGACCCAGTACTTC

abundance: NA
j_gene: TRBJ1-1
v_gene: TRBV4-1
d_gene: NA
CDR3aa: CATSGQGETEAFF
CDR3nt: TGCGCCACGTCCGGGCAGGGTGAGACTGAAGCTTTCTTT

abundance: NA
j_gene: TRBJ2-7
v_gene: TRBV28
d_gene: TRBD1
CDR3aa: CASSPRDRAYEQYF
CDR3nt: TGTGCCAGCAGTCCCCGGGACAGGGCCTACGAGCAGTACTTC

abundance: NA
j_gene: TRBJ2-1
v_gene: TRBV28
d_gene: NA
CDR3aa: CASSPTDLYNEQFF
CDR3nt: TGTGCCAGCAGTCCAACGGACTTATACAATGAGCAGTTCTTC

abundance: NA
j_gene: TRBJ2-7
v_gene: TRBV30
d_gene: NA
CDR3aa: CAWSPPAGDDEQYF
CDR3nt: TGTGCCTGGAGTCCCCCGGCAGGGGACGACGAGCAGTACTTC

abundance: NA
j_gene: TRBJ1-5
v_gene: TRBV6-5
d_gene: NA
CDR3aa: CASSYRGADQPQHF
CDR3nt: TGTGCCAGCAGTTACAGGGGGGCCGATCAGCCCCAGCATTTT

abundance: NA
j_gene: TRBJ2-1
v_gene: TRBV9
d_gene: NA
CDR3aa: CASSVGQFYNEQFF
CDR3nt: TGTGCCAGCAGCGTAGGACAGTTTTACAATGAGCAGTTCTTC

abundance: NA
j_gene: TRBJ2-7
v_gene: TRBV21-1
d_gene: NA
CDR3aa: CASSKDRAYEQYF
CDR3nt: TGTGCCAGCAGCAAAGACAGGGCCTACGAGCAGTACTTC

abundance: NA
j_gene: TRBJ2-5
v_gene: TRBV4-1
d_gene: NA
CDR3aa: CASSQGRGGETQYF
CDR3nt: TGCGCCAGCAGCCAAGGTCGGGGTGGAGAGACCCAGTACTTC

abundance: NA
j_gene: TRBJ1-1
v_gene: TRBV28
d_gene: NA
CDR3aa: CASSLTSEAFF
CDR3nt: TGTGCCAGCAGTTTAACCAGCGAAGCTTTCTTT

abundance: NA
j_gene: TRBJ2-7
v_gene: TRBV5-4
d_gene: NA
CDR3aa: CASSLTDPYEQYF
CDR3nt: TGTGCCAGCAGCCTGACGGACCCCTACGAGCAGTACTTC

abundance: NA
j_gene: TRBJ2-7
v_gene: TRBV28
d_gene: NA
CDR3aa: CASSFGGGYEQYF
CDR3nt: TGTGCCAGCAGTTTCGGGGGAGGCTACGAGCAGTACTTC

abundance: few
j_gene: TRBJ2-4
v_gene: TRBV4-1
d_gene: NA
CDR3aa: CASSQDRTSLAKNIQYF
CDR3nt: TGCGCCAGCAGCCAAGATCGGACATCTTTAGCCAAAAACATTCAGTACTTC

abundance: NA
j_gene: TRBJ1-5
v_gene: TRBV4-3
d_gene: NA
CDR3aa: CASSQDLQAYQPQHF
CDR3nt: TGCGCCAGCAGCCAAGACCTACAGGCTTATCAGCCCCAGCATTTT

abundance: NA
j_gene: TRBJ2-1
v_gene: TRBV5-1
d_gene: NA
CDR3aa: CASSLEADYNEQFF
CDR3nt: TGCGCCAGCAGCTTGGAGGCGGACTACAATGAGCAGTTCTTC